This T cell receptor (beta chain) was recorded in a study of T cells in Graves' hyperthyroidism and ophthalmopathy. RNA transcripts provided the source from which TCR beta CDR3 regions were amplified. First-round RT-PCR targeting the TCR CDR3 was performed with the HTBI primer set. In TCRdb, the multiplex PCR reads were re-called with MiXCR into one record per CDR3 protein. In the table there are roughly 300,000 distinct CDR3 sequences, 15% to 20% of which are singletons. This clonotype has ten or more counts. Germline CDR1 reads MNHNS; CDR2 reads SASEGT. The CDR3 loop spans 17 amino acids. Unmatched junction bases numbered 9, after V lost 5 bases and J lost 0 bases.

The clonotype was recovered from a woman between 50 and 59 years old with Graves' hyperthyroidism. The sequenced sample consisted of blood. The V gene is TRBV6-1, the J gene TRBJ2-1; 8 positions agree with TRBD2. CDR3 bases: TGTGCCAGCAGTCATACTAGCGGCCCTAGCTCCTACAATGAGCAGTTCTTC. Protein product: CASSHTSGPSSYNEQFF.